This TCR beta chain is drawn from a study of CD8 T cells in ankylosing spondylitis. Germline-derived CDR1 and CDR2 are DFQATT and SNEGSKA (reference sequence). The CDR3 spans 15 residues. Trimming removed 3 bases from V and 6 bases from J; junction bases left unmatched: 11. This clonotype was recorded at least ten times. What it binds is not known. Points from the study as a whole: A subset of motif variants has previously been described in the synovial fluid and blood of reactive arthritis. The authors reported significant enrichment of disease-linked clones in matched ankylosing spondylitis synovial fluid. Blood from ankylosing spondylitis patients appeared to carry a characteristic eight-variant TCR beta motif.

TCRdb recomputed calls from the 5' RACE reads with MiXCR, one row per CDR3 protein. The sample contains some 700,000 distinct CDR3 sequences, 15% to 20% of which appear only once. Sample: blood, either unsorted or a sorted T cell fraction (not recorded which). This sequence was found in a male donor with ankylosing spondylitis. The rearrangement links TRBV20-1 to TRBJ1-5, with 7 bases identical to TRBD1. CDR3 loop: CSARSVQGGGQPQHF. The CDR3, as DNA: TGCAGTGCTAGGAGCGTCCAAGGGGGCGGTCAGCCCCAGCATTTT.